This TCR beta chain emerged from a study of T cell responses to AZD1222 COVID-19 vaccine. J was trimmed by 8 bases and V by 5 bases; bases with no gene match: 9. The CDR3 has 15 residues. Germline V gene lookup returns CDR1 LNHDA and CDR2 SQIVND (reference sequence). Libraries were prepared by immunoSEQ multiplex PCR; TCRdb keeps only in-frame clonotypes and omits some of them. The table records roughly 96,000 clones, 88% of them present only once. Concerning this clone itself: Its target is not known.

Study-wide results and limits: In all cases, repertoires were sampled only after the peak T cell response. The study identified only 6 or 7 AZD1222 recipients as seropositive at baseline. Regions left unmutated in variants are reportedly the target of nearly half of spike-specific TCRs.

This sample comprised peripheral blood, obtained on day 0 of AZD1222 vaccination. The TCR was taken from an adult in good health. The genes are TRBV19 and TRBJ1-4; TRBD1 aligns across 9 bases. DNA for the CDR3: TGTGCCAGTAGTCCCACAGGGGGCGCTGGGGAAAAACTGTTTTTT. Translated: CASSPTGGAGEKLFF.